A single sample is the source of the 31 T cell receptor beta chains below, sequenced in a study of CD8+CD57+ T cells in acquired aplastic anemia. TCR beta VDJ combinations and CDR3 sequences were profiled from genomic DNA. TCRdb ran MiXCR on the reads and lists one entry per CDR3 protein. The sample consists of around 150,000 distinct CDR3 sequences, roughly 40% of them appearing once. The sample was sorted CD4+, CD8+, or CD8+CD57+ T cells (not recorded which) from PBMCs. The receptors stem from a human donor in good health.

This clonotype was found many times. In DNA form, the CDR3 reads TGCGCCAGCAGGCAAAAACAGGGCTACGAGCAGTACTTC. It is translated as CASRQKQGYEQYF. V usage is TRBV5-1 and J usage is TRBJ2-7, with a possible D match to TRBD1 (6 bases). The CDR3 extends over 13 amino acids. Trimming left V 5 bases short and J 3 bases short, with 12 bases between. Germline V lookup: CDR1 SGHRS, CDR2 YFSETQ.

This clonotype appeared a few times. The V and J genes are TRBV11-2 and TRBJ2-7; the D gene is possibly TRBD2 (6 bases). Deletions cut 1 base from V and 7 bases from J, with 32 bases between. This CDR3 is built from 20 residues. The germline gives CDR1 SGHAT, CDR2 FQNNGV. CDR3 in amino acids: CASSLVRWQGQGLSFREQYF. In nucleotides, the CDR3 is TGTGCCAGCAGCTTAGTTCGGTGGCAAGGCCAGGGACTCTCCTTTAGAGAGCAGTACTTC.

In nucleotides, the CDR3 is TGTGCCAGCAGCGACATCCGCGGCACAGATACGCAGTATTTT. This translates into CASSDIRGTDTQYF. This chain uses TRBV7-8 with TRBJ2-3; D call uncertain. V was cut by 5 bases and J by 1 base, with 10 bases left in between. Germline loops: CDR1 SGHVS, CDR2 FQNEAQ. CDR3 size: 14 residues.

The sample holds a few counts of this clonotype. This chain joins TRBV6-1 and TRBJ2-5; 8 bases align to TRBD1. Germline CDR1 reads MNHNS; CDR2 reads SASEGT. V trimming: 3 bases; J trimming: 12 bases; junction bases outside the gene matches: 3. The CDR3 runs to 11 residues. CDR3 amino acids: CASSDGTGKYF. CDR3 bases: TGTGCCAGCAGTGACGGGACAGGAAAGTACTTC.

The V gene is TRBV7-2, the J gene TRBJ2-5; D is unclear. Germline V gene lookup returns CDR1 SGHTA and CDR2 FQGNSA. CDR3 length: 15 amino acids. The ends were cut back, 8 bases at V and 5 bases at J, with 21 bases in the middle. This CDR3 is CASLSDIARSETQYF. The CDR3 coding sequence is TGTGCCAGCCTCAGCGATATTGCCAGATCGGAGACCCAGTACTTC.

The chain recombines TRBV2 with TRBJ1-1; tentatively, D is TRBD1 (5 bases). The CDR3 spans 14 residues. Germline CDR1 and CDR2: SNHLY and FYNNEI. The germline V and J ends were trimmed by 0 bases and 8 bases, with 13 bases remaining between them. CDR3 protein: CASSEAPGPGEAFF. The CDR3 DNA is TGTGCCAGCAGTGAAGCGCCGGGACCGGGGGAAGCTTTCTTT.

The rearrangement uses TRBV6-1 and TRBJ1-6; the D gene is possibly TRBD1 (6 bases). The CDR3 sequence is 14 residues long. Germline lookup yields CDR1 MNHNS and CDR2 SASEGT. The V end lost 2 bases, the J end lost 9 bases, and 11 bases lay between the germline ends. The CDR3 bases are TGTGCCAGCAGTGAATGGGGGGCTCGTTCACCCCTCCACTTT. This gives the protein CASSEWGARSPLHF.

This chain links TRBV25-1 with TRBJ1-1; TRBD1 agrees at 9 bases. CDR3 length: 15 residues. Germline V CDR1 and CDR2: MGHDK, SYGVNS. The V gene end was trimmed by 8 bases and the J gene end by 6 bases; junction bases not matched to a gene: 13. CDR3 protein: CASRRSGQGQAEAFF. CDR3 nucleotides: TGTGCCAGCCGCCGAAGTGGACAGGGGCAGGCTGAAGCTTTCTTT.

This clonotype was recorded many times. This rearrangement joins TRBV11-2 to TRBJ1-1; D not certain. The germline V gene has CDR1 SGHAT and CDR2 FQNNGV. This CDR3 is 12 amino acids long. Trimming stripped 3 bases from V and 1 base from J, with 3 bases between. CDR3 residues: CASSFPNTEAFF. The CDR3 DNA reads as TGTGCCAGCAGCTTTCCGAACACTGAAGCTTTCTTT.

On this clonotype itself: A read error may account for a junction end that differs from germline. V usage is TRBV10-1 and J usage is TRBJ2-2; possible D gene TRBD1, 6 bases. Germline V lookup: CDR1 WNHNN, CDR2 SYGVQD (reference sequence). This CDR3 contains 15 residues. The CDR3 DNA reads TGCGCCAGCAGGGACGGTCAGGGGAACACCGGGGAGCTGCTTTTT. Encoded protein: CASRDGQGNTGELLF.

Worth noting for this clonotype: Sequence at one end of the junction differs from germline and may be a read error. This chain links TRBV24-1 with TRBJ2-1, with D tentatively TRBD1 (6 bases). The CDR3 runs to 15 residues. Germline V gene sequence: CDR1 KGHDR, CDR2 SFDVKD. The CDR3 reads CATSDLDRSEDEQFF. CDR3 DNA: TGTGCCACCAGTGATTTGGACAGGTCTGAGGATGAGCAGTTCTTT.

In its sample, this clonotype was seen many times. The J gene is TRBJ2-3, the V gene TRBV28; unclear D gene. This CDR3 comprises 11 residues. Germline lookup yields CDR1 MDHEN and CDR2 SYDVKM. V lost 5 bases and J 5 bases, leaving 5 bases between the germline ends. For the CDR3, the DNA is TGTGCCAGCAGTCGGGTAGATACGCAGTATTTT. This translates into CASSRVDTQYF.

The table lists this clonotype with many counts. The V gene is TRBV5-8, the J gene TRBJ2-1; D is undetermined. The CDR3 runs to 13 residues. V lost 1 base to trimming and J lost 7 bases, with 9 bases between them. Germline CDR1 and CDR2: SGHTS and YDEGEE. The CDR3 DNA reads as TGTGCCAGCAGCTTGCGGTTGGCTAATGAGCAGTTCTTC. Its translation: CASSLRLANEQFF.

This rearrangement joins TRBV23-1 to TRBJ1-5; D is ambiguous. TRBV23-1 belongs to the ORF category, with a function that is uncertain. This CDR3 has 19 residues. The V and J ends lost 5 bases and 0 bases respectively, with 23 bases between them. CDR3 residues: CASSEGLPVGGYSNQPQHF. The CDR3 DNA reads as TGCGCCAGCAGTGAAGGGCTCCCCGTCGGAGGTTATAGCAATCAGCCCCAGCATTTT.

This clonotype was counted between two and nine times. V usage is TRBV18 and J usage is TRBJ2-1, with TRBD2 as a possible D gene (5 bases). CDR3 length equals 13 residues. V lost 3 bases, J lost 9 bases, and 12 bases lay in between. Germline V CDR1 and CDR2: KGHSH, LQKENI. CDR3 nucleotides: TGTGCCAGCTCACCTCCGGGGTTCGGTGAGCAGTTCTTC. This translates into CASSPPGFGEQFF.

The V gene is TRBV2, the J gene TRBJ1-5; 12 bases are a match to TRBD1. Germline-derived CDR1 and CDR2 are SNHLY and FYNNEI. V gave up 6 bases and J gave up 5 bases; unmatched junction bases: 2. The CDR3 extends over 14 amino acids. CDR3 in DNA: TGTGCCAGCAGGGGGACAGGGGGCTATCAGCCCCAGCATTTT. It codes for CASRGTGGYQPQHF.

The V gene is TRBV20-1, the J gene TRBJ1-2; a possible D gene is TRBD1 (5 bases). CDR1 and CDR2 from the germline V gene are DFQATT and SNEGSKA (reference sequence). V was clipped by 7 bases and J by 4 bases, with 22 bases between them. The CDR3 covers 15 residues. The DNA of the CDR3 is TGCAGTGTAGCCCGACCTGGGGGACCTAGCTATGGCTACACCTTC. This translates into CSVARPGGPSYGYTF.

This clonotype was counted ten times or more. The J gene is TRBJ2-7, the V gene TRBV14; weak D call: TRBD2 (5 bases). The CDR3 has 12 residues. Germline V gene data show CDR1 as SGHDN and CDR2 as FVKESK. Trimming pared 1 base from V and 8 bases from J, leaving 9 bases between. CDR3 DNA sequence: TGTGCCAGCAGCCAAGCCGGGGAGAAGCAGTACTTC. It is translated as CASSQAGEKQYF. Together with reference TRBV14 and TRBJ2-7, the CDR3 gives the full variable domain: EAGVTQFPSHSVIEKGQTVTLRCDPISGHDNLYWYRRVMGKEIKFLLHFVKESKQDESGMPNNRFLAERTGGTYSTLKVQPAELEDSGVYFCASSQAGEKQYFGPGTRLTVT.

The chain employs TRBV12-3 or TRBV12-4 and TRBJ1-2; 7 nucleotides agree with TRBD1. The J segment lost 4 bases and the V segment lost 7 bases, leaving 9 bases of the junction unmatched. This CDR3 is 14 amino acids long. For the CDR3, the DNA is TGTGCCAGCACCGTACCGGGACAGATCTATGGCTACACCTTC. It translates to CASTVPGQIYGYTF.

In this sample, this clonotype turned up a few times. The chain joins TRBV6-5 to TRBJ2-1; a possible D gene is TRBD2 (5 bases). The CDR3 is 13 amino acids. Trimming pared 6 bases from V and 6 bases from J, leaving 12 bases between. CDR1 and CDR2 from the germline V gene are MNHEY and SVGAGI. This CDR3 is CASSGGLANEQFF. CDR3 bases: TGTGCCAGCAGCGGAGGACTGGCCAATGAGCAGTTCTTC.

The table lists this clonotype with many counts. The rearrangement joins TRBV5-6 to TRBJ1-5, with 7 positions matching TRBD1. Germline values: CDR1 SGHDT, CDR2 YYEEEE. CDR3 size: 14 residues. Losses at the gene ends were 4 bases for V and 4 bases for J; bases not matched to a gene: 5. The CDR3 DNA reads TGTGCCAGCAGCAAGAGGGACAGAAATCAGCCCCAGCATTTT. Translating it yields CASSKRDRNQPQHF.

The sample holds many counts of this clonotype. DNA of the CDR3: TGTGCTGGGGGCGGGGGCGGGGATACGCAGTATTTT. This sequence encodes CAGGGGGDTQYF. The chain carries TRBV7-8 and TRBJ2-3, with D possibly being TRBD2 (7 bases). The CDR3 loop spans 12 amino acids. CDR1 is SGHVS and CDR2 is FQNEAQ in the germline V gene.

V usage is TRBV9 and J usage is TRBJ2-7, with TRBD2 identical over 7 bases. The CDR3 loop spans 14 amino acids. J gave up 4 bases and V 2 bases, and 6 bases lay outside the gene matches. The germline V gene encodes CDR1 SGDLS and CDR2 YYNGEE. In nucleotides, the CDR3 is TGTGCCAGCAGCGTGGGAGGGACTGGTTACGAGCAGTACTTC. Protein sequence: CASSVGGTGYEQYF.

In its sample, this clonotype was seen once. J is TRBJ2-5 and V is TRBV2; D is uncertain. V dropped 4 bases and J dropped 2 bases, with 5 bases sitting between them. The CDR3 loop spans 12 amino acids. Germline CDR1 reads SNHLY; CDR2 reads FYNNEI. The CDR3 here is CASSGGQETQYF. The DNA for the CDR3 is TGTGCCAGCAGTGGGGGACAAGAGACCCAGTACTTC.

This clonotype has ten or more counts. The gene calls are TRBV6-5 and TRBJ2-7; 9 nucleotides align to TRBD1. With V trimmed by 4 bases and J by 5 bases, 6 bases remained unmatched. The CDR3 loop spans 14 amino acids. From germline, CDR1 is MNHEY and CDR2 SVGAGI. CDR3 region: CASSLQGARNEQYF. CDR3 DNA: TGTGCCAGCAGTTTACAGGGGGCGCGGAACGAGCAGTACTTC.

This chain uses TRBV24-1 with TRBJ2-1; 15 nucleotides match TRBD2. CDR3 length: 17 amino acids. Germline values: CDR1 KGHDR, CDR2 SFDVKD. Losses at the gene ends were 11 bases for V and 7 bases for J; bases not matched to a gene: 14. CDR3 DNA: TGTGCCAGCTCACCGACCACAGGACTAGCGGGGGGGAATGAGCAGTTCTTC. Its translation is CASSPTTGLAGGNEQFF.

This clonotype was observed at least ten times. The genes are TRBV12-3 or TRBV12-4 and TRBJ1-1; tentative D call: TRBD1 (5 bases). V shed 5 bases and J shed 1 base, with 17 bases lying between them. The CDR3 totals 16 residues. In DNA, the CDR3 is TGTGCCAGCAGTCGTATCACCGGGACTTCGAACACTGAAGCTTTCTTT. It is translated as CASSRITGTSNTEAFF.

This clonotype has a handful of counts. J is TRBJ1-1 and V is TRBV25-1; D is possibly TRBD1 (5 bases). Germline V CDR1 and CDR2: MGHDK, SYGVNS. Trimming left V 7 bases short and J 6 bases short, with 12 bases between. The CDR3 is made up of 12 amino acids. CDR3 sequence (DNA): TGTGCCAGCACAGGGAGACAGTCTGAAGCTTTCTTT. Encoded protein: CASTGRQSEAFF.

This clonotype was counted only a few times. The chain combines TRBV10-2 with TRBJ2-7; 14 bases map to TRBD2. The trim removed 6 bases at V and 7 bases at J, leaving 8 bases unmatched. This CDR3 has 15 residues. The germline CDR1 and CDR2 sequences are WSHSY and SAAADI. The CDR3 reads CASSTRLAGGGEQYF. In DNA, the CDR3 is TGCGCCAGCAGCACACGACTAGCGGGAGGGGGTGAGCAGTACTTC.

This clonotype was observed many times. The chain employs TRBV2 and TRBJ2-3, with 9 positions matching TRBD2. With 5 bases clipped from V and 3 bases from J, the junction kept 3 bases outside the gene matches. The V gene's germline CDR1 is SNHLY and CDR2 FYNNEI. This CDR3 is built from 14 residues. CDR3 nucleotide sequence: TGTGCCAGCAGTCCAGCGGGGGGAACAGATACGCAGTATTTT. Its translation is CASSPAGGTDTQYF.

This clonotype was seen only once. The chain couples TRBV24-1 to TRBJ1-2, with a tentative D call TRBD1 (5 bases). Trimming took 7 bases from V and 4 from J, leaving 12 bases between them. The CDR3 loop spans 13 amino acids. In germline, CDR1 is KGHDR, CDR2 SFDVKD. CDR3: CATSYRSGYGYTF. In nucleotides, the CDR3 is TGTGCCACCAGCTACAGGAGCGGCTATGGCTACACCTTC.